The source of this T cell receptor (beta chain) is a study of memory CD4+ T cells and cytomegalovirus serostatus (dated by TCRdb to the late 2010s). Regarding the research as a whole: The cohort included around 35 healthy adults from Belgium, of whom 9 were CMV seropositive and approximately 24 were CMV seronegative. CD4+ memory TCRbeta repertoires of a Belgian cohort with known cytomegalovirus serostatus were sequenced in order to replicate a published TCR-based CMV serostatus classifier.

Details on this clone: Its antigen is still unknown. No quality values exist for individual bases; no much larger clone is one base distant.

Study-wide findings and limitations: Only CD4+CD45RO+ memory cells were sequenced, in contrast to the original study, in which naive and memory CD4+ and CD8+ populations were covered. For predicting CMV serostatus, the median bootstrapped AUC was 0.95 using the original framework and around 0.9 using a US-trained random forest. Of 170 or so previously reported CMV-associated TCRbeta sequences, some 73 appeared in the CD4+ memory repertoires, each in one to five individuals. On the Belgian cohort, the classifier built on the original framework reached a median bootstrapped AUC of about 0.95, with a 95% CI of 0.76-1.00. The results were read as suggesting that the CMV-associated TCR signature is, for the most part, present in the CD4+ memory repertoire.

CDR1 and CDR2 are drawn from the germline V gene: SGHDT, YYEEEE. The CDR3 runs 14 residues from the cysteine to the phenylalanine. Only the CDR3 DNA stays, 42 bases, in frame from base 1. At the junction V is shortened by 4 bases and J by 0 bases, with 10 bases in between. The Quick-DNA Microprep Kit was used to extract genomic DNA from the sorted cells. TCRbeta DNA was amplified with the immunoSEQ hsTCRbeta kit following the manufacturer's protocol. TCRbeta libraries were sequenced on an Illumina MiSeq instrument. The paper's data handling went like this. Removing out-of-frame sequences left 2,204,828 distinct TCRbeta sequences, an average of around 70,000 per individual. Each individual was scored by the count of roughly 160 previously reported CMV-associated TCRbeta sequences and the total productive distinct TCRbeta count. A beta-binomial model was reimplemented in Python, and random forests from scikit-learn, run with default parameters, were trained on data from the US cohort. On the Belgian cohort, classifier performance was reported as the median AUC, along with percentile confidence intervals, across 10,000 bootstrap iterations. TCRdb limited this immuneACCESS table to in-frame rearrangements with V and J called. A share of clones is missing; checked studies link under half to unresolved V genes, and the rest is unexplained. V, J and clone size are those of that table, while D and trimming were read from the DNA. This sample is represented by under 50,000 clones; around 82% of them were singletons. Together, the top ten hold 0.85% to 0.95% of the sample.

A FACSAria II was used to sort memory CD4+ T cells, defined as single viable CD3+CD4+CD8-CD45RO+ cells. CMV serostatus was determined using a Roche Elecsys assay that detects serum IgG against CMV pp150, pp28, p38 and p52. After thawing, total CD4+ T cells were enriched by positive selection with CD4 magnetic microbeads. The samples came from a different study that was designed specifically to examine the CD4+ T cell memory repertoire. Following standard operating procedures, peripheral blood mononuclear cells were isolated and cryopreserved, while serum was kept at -80 degrees C. The staining relied on CD3-PerCP (BW264/56), CD4-APC (RPA-T4), CD45RO-PE (UCHT1) and CD8-Pacific Orange (3B5) antibodies, and Sytox blue was used to exclude non-viable cells.

The sequence was obtained from an adult in good health and CMV-seronegative. The sample taken for sequencing was memory CD4+ T cells from blood. This chain joins TRBV5-6 to TRBJ1-2; no D gene call is confident. The nucleotide sequence is TGTGCCAGCAGCCCCGGCAGCGCTAACTATGGCTACACCTTC. Translated, it reads CASSPGSANYGYTF. Joined to the reference TRBV5-6 and TRBJ1-2 proteins, this CDR3 gives the full variable domain: DAGVTQSPTHLIKTRGQQVTLRCSPKSGHDTVSWYQQALGQGPQFIFQYYEEEERQRGNFPDRFSGHQFPNYSSELNVNALLLGDSALYLCASSPGSANYGYTFGSGTRLTVV.